This T cell receptor (beta chain) is from a study of T cell changes during pregnancy in multiple sclerosis. Some clones are missing from TCRdb's copy, which holds only in-frame ones; the method was immunoSEQ multiplex PCR. The sample lists around 49,000 clones, nearly 90% occurring once. The CDR3 totals 14 residues. The germline CDR1 and CDR2 sequences are MNHEY and SVGAGI. The trim removed 2 bases at V and 7 bases at J, leaving 7 bases unmatched. Sequences were derived from peripheral blood, sampled after pregnancy. The sequence was obtained from a female donor in good health, enrolled as a control in a pregnancy study. V is TRBV6-5 and J is TRBJ1-2; 7 bases are a match to TRBD1. CDR3 nucleotides: TGTGCCAGCAGTTACACGGGACAGTCCTCTGGCTACACCTTC. This encodes CASSYTGQSSGYTF.